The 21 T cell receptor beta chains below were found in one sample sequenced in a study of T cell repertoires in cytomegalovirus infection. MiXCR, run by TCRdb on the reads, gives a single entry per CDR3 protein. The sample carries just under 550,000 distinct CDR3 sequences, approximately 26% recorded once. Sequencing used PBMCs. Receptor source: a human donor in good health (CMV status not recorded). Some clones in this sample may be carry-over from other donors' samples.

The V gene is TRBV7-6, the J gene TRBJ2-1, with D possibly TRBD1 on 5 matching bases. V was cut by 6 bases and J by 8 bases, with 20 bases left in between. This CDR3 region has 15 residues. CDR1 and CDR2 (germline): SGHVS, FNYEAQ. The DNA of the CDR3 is TGTGCCAGCAGTTCAATCGACAGCCGGCGGTATGAGCAGTTCTTC. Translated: CASSSIDSRRYEQFF.

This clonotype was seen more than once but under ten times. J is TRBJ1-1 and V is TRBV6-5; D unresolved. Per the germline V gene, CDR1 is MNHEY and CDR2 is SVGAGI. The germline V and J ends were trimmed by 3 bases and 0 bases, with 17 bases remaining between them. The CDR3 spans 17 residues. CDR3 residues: CASSYFAAVSMNTEAFF. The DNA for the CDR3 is TGTGCCAGCAGTTATTTTGCGGCAGTGTCCATGAACACTGAAGCTTTCTTT.

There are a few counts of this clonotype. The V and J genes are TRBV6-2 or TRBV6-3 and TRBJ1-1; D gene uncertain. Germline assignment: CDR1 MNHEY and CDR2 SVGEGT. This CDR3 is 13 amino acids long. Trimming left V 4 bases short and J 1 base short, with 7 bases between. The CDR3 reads CASSFSWNTEAFF. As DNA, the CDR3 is TGTGCCAGCAGTTTCTCTTGGAACACTGAAGCTTTCTTT.

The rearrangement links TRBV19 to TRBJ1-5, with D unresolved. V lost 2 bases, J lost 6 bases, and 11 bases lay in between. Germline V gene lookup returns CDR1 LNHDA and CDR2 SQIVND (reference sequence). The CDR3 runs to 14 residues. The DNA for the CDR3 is TGTGCCAGTAGTATATACCGGGCCACTCAGCCCCAGCATTTT. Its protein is CASSIYRATQPQHF.

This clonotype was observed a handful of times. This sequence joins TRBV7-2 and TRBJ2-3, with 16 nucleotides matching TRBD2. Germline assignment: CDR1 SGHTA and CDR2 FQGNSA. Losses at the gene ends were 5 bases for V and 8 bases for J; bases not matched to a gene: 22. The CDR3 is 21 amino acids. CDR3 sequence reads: CASSPRWGIAKGTSGRGTQYF. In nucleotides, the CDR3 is TGTGCCAGCAGCCCACGATGGGGGATAGCCAAAGGGACTAGCGGGAGGGGTACGCAGTATTTT. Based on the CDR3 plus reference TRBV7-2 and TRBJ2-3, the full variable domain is GAGVSQSPSNKVTEKGKDVELRCDPISGHTALYWYRQSLGQGLEFLIYFQGNSAPDKSGLPSDRFSAERTGGSVSTLTIQRTQQEDSAVYLCASSPRWGIAKGTSGRGTQYFGPGTRLTVL.

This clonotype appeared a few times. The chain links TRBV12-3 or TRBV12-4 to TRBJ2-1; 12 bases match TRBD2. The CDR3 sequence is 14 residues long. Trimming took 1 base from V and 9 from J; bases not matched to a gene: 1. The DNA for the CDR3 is TGTGCCAGCAGTTTAGGACTAGCGGGGGCTGAGCAGTTCTTC. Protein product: CASSLGLAGAEQFF.

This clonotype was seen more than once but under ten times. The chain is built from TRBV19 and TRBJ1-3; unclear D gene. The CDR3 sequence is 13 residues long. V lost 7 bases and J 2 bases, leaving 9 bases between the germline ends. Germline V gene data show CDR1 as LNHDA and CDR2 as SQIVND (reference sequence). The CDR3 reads CASTIGPGNTIYF. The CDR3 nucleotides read TGTGCCAGTACTATCGGCCCTGGAAACACCATATATTTT.

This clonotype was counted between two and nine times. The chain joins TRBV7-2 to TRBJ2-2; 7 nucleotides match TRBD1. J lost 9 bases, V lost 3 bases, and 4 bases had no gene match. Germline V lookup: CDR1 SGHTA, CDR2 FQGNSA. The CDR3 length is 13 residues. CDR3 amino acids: CASSFGTERELFF. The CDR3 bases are TGTGCCAGCAGCTTCGGGACAGAGAGGGAGCTGTTTTTT.

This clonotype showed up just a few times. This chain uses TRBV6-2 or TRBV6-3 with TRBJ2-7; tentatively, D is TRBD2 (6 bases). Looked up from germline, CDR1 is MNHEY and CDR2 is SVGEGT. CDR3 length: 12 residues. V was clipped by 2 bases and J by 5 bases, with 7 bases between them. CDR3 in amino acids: CASSYGRHEQYF. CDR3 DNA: TGTGCCAGCAGTTACGGGAGGCACGAGCAGTACTTC.

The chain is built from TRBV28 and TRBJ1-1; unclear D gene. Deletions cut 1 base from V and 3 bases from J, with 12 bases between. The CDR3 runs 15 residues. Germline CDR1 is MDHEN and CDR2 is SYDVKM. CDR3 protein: CASSLFIGSDTEAFF. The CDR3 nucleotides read TGTGCCAGCAGTTTATTCATAGGGTCCGACACTGAAGCTTTCTTT.

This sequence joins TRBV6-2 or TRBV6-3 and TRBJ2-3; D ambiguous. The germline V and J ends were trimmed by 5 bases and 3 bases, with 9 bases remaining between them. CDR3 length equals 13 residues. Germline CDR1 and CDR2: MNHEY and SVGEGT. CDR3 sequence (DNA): TGTGCCAGCAGTCAGACCGGGACAGATACGCAGTATTTT. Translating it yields CASSQTGTDTQYF.

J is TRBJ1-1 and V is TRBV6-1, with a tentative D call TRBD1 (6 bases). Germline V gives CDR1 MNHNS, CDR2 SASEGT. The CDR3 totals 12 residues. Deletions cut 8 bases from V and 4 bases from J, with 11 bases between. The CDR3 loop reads CASVQGSTEAFF. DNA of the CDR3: TGTGCCAGCGTACAGGGATCCACTGAAGCTTTCTTT.

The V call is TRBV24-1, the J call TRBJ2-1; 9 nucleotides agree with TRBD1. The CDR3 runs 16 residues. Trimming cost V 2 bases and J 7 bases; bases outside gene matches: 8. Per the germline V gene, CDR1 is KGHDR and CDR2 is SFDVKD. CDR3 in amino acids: CATSDSTGGAGNEQFF. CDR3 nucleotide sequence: TGTGCCACCAGTGATTCCACAGGGGGCGCTGGTAATGAGCAGTTCTTC.

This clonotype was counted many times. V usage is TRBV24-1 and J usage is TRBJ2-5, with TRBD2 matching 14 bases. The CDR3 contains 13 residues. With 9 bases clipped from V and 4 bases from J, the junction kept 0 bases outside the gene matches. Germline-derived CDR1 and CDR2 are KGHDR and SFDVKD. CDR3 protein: CATGLAGGETQYF. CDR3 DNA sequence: TGTGCCACCGGACTAGCGGGAGGAGAGACCCAGTACTTC.

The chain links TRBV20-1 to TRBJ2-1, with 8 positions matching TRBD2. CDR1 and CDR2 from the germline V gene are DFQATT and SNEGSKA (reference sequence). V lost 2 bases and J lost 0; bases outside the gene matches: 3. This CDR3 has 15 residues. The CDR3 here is CSARRLAGSYNEQFF. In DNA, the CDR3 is TGCAGTGCTAGAAGGCTAGCGGGCTCCTACAATGAGCAGTTCTTC.

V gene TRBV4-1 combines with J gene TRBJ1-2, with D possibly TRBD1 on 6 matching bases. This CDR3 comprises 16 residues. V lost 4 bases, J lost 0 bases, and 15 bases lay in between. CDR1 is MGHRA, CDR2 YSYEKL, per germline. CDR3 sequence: CASSPGHPIPNYGYTF. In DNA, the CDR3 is TGCGCCAGCAGCCCGGGACATCCTATCCCTAACTATGGCTACACCTTC.

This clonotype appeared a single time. CDR3 DNA: TGTGCCAGCAGCTTAGGAAGGGGTAGCGGGCAGTGGGAGCTGTTTTTT. Amino acids: CASSLGRGSGQWELFF. The chain combines TRBV7-6 with TRBJ2-2; 7 nucleotides agree with TRBD2. The germline V gene encodes CDR1 SGHVS and CDR2 FNYEAQ. Trimming at V came to 1 base and at J to 9 bases, leaving 11 bases not matched to a gene. The CDR3 spans 16 residues.

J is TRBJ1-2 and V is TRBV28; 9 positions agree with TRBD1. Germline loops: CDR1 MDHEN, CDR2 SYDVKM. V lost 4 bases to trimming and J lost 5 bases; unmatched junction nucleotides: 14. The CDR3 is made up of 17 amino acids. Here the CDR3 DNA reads TGTGCCAGCAGTTCGACTTCCGGACAGGGGCGACCATATGGCTACACCTTC. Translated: CASSSTSGQGRPYGYTF.

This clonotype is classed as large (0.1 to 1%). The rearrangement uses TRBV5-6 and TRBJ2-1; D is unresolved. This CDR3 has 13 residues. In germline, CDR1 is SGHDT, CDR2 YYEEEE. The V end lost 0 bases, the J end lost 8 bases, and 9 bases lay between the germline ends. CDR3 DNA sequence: TGTGCCAGCAGCTTGGTCCGAGGCGATGAGCAGTTCTTC. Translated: CASSLVRGDEQFF.

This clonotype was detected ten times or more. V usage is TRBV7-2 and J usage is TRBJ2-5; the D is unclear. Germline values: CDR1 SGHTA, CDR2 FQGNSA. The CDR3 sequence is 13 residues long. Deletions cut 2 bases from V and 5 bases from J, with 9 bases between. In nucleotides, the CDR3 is TGTGCCAGCAGCTTATCAGCGACGGAGACCCAGTACTTC. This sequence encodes CASSLSATETQYF.

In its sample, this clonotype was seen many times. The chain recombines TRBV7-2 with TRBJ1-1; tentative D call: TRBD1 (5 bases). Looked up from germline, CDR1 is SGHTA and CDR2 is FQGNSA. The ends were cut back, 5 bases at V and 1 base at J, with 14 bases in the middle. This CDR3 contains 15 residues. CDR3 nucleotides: TGTGCCAGCAGCAAGACTCCGGGGGAGAACACTGAAGCTTTCTTT. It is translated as CASSKTPGENTEAFF.